The source of this T cell receptor (beta chain) is a study of regulatory T cells in long-lasting Graves disease. Findings and limits, study-wide: TRBV28, TRBJ1-2 and TRBJ2-5 were segments that persistent disease favored.

This clonotype was seen ten or more times. Its target is unknown. V was pared by 3 bases and J by 3 bases, with 8 bases between. This CDR3 region has 13 residues. Time point: persistent/refractory GD, antithyroid drugs over 5 years with positive TRAb. The TCR library was made from RNA extracted from PBMCs. Combining iRepertoire HTBI primers with Arm-PCR of CDR3 regions, the authors built TCR beta libraries. Each CDR3 protein gets one entry after TCRdb re-called the multiplex PCR reads with MiXCR. The sample has around 460,000 distinct CDR3 sequences, roughly 23% seen once; the top ten hold less than 15%.

The TCR was taken from a female donor with Graves disease. Source: peripheral blood mononuclear cells (PBMCs), taken when the disease was refractory, from a patient treated with antithyroid drugs. The gene calls are TRBV12-3 or TRBV12-4 and TRBJ1-2, with D unclear. The CDR3: CASSLWSDYGYTF. The CDR3 coding sequence is TGTGCCAGCAGTTTGTGGAGTGACTATGGCTACACCTTC.